This T cell receptor (beta chain) was captured in a study of blood T cell repertoires in COVID-19 (dated by TCRdb to 2020 to 2021). For the study in its entirety: The collaborator samples originated in the United States, Italy and Spain and spanned the acute and convalescent phases of COVID-19. Subjects who had been exposed to COVID-19, were actively infected with it, or had recovered from it provided the deeply sampled blood TCRbeta repertoires that made up the dataset. The repertoires were released in a freely available public database intended as a resource for research on the immune response to SARS-CoV-2. HLA class I and class II types, where available, came from metadata supplied by the sample provider rather than from assay-based typing. A de-identified subject ID, COVID-19 status, age in years and sex were almost always included in the sample metadata. Samples were obtained from the ongoing ImmuneRACE study (first 160 participants) and from about 1,300 subjects provided by 6 global collaborators. The material from the prospective study consisted of cDNA or gDNA derived from T cells, B-cell-depleted T cells, or PBMCs. What the research found in general, with its limitations: The quantity of clinical and demographic metadata differed by source and by participant and was supplied without curation.

TCRbeta CDR3 regions were amplified from genomic DNA using the immunoSEQ Assay, a bias-controlled multiplex PCR. Per the original workflow: Within the assay, amplification of reference gene primers was used to estimate how many nucleated cells each sample contained. To quantify the absolute abundance of each unique TCRbeta CDR3 rearrangement, sequence reads were collapsed and filtered. For each sample, productive Simpson clonality was calculated as the square root of Simpson's diversity index over productive rearrangements. The immuneACCESS repertoire file appears here via TCRdb, limited to in-frame rearrangements. These files lack a portion of the clones; in checked studies, under half of the deficit traces to unresolved V genes, and the cause of the others is not known. V and J calls and clone size are given by that table; D and trimming were obtained from the DNA. This sample lists 300,000 to 450,000 clones; approximately 88% were detected once. Jointly, the top ten make up around 3% of the sample.

For CDR1 and CDR2, the germline V gene lists MNHEY and SVGEGT. V is pruned by 2 bases and J by 2 bases, leaving 11 bases of the junction without a gene match. The CDR3 has 18 amino acids, counting the end cysteine and phenylalanine. The CDR3 DNA has 54 bases and is translated from base 1. One collaborating source in Seattle enrolled patients while the patients were actively infected and followed the patients over time throughout the course of disease. The collaborating institutions used their own protocols to collect whole blood in K2EDTA tubes. Collaborator samples were shipped for TCRbeta analysis as frozen whole blood, isolated PBMCs, or DNA extracted from either sample type. About this clone itself: This receptor's antigen is unknown. No per-base quality is available; no much larger clone lies one base away.

Sequencing used peripheral blood. The sequence was obtained from a woman aged 25 to 39 with COVID-19, enrolled during active disease. The chain employs TRBV6-2 or TRBV6-3 and TRBJ2-1, with 8 bases aligning to TRBD2. The DNA is TGTGCCAGCAGTTACGGCCCGGGACTAGAAAACCCCTACAATGAGCAGTTCTTC. Translated, this is CASSYGPGLENPYNEQFF.